This T cell receptor beta chain stems from a study of cytomegalovirus exposure and HLA in healthy donors. With 60 Vbeta and 13 Jbeta primers, the PCR was carried out. Sequenced by immunoSEQ multiplex PCR; TCRdb stores in-frame clones only, minus some. The sample holds 100,000 to 150,000 clones, around 69% seen once. The table lists this clone with a count of one. The CDR3 totals 17 residues. CDR1 SGHTA and CDR2 FQGNSA come from the germline V gene. The V and J ends lost 4 bases and 6 bases, in that order; junction bases with no gene match: 9. The source is a human donor in good health. Sequenced input: PBMCs. The chain couples TRBV7-2 to TRBJ2-3; 14 positions match TRBD2. Here the CDR3 reads CASSSFGTSGSLDTQYF. The CDR3 nucleotides read TGTGCCAGCAGCTCCTTCGGGACTAGCGGGAGTCTCGATACGCAGTATTTT.